This T cell receptor beta chain came from a study of OX40 agonist ivuxolimab in advanced cancers. Background on the study: Participants, about 83% male, averaged roughly 60 years of age, ranging from roughly 20 to 79. Points from the study as a whole: Specificity for antigen went undetermined in the expanded peripheral T cells.

Note on this clone: The antigen is undetermined.

Germline V gene data show CDR1 as SGHTA and CDR2 as FQGNSA. The junction had 5 bases not matched to a gene; V was cut back by 4 bases and J by 4 bases. The CDR3 runs 15 residues. TCRdb's copy holds only in-frame clones and misses some; the assay was immunoSEQ multiplex PCR. The data show about 68,000 clones, more than 75% seen once. The rearrangement uses TRBV7-2 and TRBJ2-5, with 11 bases fitting TRBD1. The TCR sequence derives from an adult with an advanced solid tumor such as melanoma, head and neck, liver or kidney cancer. The input for sequencing was CD4+ or CD8+ T cells sorted from blood, taken in a trial of the OX40 agonist ivuxolimab. CDR3 coding DNA: TGTGCCAGCAGCTCGTGGACAGGGGGCTTAGAGACCCAGTACTTC. This encodes CASSSWTGGLETQYF.